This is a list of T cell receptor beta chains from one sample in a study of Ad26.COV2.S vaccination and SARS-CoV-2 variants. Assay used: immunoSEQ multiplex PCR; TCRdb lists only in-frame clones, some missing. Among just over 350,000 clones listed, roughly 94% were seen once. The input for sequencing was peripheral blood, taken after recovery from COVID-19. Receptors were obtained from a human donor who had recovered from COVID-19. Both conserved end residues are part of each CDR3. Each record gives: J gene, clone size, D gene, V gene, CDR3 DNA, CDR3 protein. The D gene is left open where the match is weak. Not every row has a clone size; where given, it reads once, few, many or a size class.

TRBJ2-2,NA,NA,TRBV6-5,TGTGCCAGCGGGGGGTATCAGAACACCGGGGAGCTGTTTTTT,CASGGYQNTGELFF
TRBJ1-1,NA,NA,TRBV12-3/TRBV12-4,TGTGCCAGCAGTTTAATGGTAGCCTCCGAAGCTTTCTTT,CASSLMVASEAFF
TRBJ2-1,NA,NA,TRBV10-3,TGTGCCATCAGCGAAGAGGGACAAGGGAATTACAATGAGCAGTTCTTC,CAISEEGQGNYNEQFF
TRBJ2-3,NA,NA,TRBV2,TGTGCCAGCAGTGAAACAAAGGGGGTCACAGATACGCAGTATTTT,CASSETKGVTDTQYF
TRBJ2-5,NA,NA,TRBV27,TGTGCCAGCGCCCTCTGGTCGGCCCCTCAAGAGACCCAGTACTTC,CASALWSAPQETQYF
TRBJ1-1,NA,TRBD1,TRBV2,TGTGCCAGCAGTCAACCTACAGGGGTAGCTGAAGCTTTCTTT,CASSQPTGVAEAFF
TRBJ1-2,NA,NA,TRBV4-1,TGCGCCAGCAGCCAAGTTGGGGGAAACTATGGCTACACCTTC,CASSQVGGNYGYTF
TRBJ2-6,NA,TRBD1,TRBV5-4,TGTGCCAGCAGCTTGTTTTTCGACAGGGGGCCTGGGGCCAACGTCCTGACTTTC,CASSLFFDRGPGANVLTF
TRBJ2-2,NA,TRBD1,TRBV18,TGTGCCAGCTCACCGGGACAGCCGAACACCGGGGAGCTGTTTTTT,CASSPGQPNTGELFF
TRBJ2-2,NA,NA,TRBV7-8,TGTGCCAGCAGCTCCCGACAGGGAGGAAGGACCGGGGAGCTGTTTTTT,CASSSRQGGRTGELFF
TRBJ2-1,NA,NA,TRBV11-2,TGTGCCAGCAGTCAAGAGGTGGTCAATGAGCAGTTCTTC,CASSQEVVNEQFF
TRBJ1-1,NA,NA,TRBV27,TGTGCCAGCAGTCCCACACAGGGCTACACTGAAGCTTTCTTT,CASSPTQGYTEAFF
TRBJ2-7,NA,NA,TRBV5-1,TGCGCCAGCAGCCGGGAGCTCCGGGGAGAGCAGTACTTC,CASSRELRGEQYF
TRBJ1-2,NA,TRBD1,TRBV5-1,TGCGCCAGCAGCGCCGACCGGTGGGACAGCTATGGCTACACCTTC,CASSADRWDSYGYTF
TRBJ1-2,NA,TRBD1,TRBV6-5,TGTGCCAGCAGGGCAGGGGGCTATGGCTACACCTTC,CASRAGGYGYTF
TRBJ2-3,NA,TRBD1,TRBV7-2,TGTGCCAGCAGCCTGGACAGGGGAGCAGATACGCAGTATTTT,CASSLDRGADTQYF
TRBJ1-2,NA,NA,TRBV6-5,TGTGCCAGCCTTTCCTTGGACAAAGGCTCCTACACCTTC,CASLSLDKGSYTF
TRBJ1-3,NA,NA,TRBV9,TGTGCCAGCAGCGTAGGTGGGTTCGGAAACACCATATATTTT,CASSVGGFGNTIYF
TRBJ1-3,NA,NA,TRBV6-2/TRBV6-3,TGTGCCAGCAGTTCAACGGGACGGGACGGGGCCTTCTCTGGAAACACCATATATTTT,CASSSTGRDGAFSGNTIYF
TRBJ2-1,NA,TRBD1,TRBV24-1,TGTGCCACCAGTGCTGGTCCCGGGACAGGTTACAATGAGCAGTTCTTC,CATSAGPGTGYNEQFF
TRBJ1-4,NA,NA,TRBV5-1,TGCGCCAGCAGCATGACGATTGCAACTAATGAAAAACTGTTTTTT,CASSMTIATNEKLFF
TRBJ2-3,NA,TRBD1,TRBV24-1,TGTGCCACCAGTGATTGGAAAAGGACAGGTCATAGCACAGATACGCAGTATTTT,CATSDWKRTGHSTDTQYF
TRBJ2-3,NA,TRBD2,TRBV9,TGTGCCAGCAGCGTAGGAGCGGGGGGCACCACTAGCACAGATACGCAGTATTTT,CASSVGAGGTTSTDTQYF
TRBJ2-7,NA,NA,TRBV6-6,TGTGCCAGCAGTTACGCCGACCCCGAGCAGTACTTC,CASSYADPEQYF
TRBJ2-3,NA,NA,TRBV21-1,TGTGCCAGCAGCGAACAGCGAGGCGCTAGCACAGATACGCAGTATTTT,CASSEQRGASTDTQYF
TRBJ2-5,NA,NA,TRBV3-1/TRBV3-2,TGTGCCAGCAGCCCCCAGCGTTTTCGGTCGCAAGAGACCCAGTACTTC,CASSPQRFRSQETQYF
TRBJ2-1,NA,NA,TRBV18,TGTGCCAGCTCACCAAGGGGAAAGAGCTCCTACAATGAGCAGTTCTTC,CASSPRGKSSYNEQFF
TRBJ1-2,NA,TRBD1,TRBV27,TGTGCCAGCAGTTTAGTCCCACAGGGGTCTAACTATGGCTACACCTTC,CASSLVPQGSNYGYTF
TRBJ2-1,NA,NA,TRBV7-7,TGTGCTAGCAGCGCCGGGCCCCCCTCAGGCAATGAGCAGTTCTTC,CASSAGPPSGNEQFF
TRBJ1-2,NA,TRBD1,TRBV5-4,TGTGCCAGCAGCCCGGGACAGGGGTCTTATGGCTACACCTTC,CASSPGQGSYGYTF
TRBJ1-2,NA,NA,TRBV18,TGTGCCAGCTCACCTTACGTGGATGACGATGGCTACACCTTC,CASSPYVDDDGYTF
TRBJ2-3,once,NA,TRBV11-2,TGTGCCAGCAGCTTAGCGCGGGATACTGCTACGCAGTATTTT,CASSLARDTATQYF
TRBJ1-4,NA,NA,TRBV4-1,TGCGCCAGCAGCCAAGGGGGGCCTATTCGGACTTTGCCAACTAATGAAAAACTGTTTTTT,CASSQGGPIRTLPTNEKLFF
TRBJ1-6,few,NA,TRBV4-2,TGTGCCAGCAGCCAAGATCGGAGGGGTTACTATAATTCACCCCTCCACTTT,CASSQDRRGYYNSPLHF
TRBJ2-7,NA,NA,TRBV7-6,TGTGCCAGCAGCCGCGACACCTTAATTCCCTACGAGCAGTACTTC,CASSRDTLIPYEQYF
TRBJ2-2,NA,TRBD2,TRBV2,TGTGCCAGCAGTATACTAGCGGGGGGCCAGAACACCGGGGAGCTGTTTTTT,CASSILAGGQNTGELFF
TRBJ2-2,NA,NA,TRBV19,TGTGCCAGTAAAGTCGATGGGGCTACCGGGGAGCTGTTTTTT,CASKVDGATGELFF
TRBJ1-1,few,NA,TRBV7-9,TGTGCCAGCAGCTTAGGACGAGAAGCTTTCTTT,CASSLGREAFF
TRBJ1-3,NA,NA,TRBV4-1,TGCGCCAGCAGCCAAGGGACACCTGGAAACACCATATATTTT,CASSQGTPGNTIYF
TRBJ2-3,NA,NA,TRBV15,TGTGCCACCAACGGAGGGGGTCCCACAGATACGCAGTATTTT,CATNGGGPTDTQYF
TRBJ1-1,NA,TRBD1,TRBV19,TGTGCCAGTAGTAGCGACAGGGCGGATACGGTTGAAGCTTTCTTT,CASSSDRADTVEAFF
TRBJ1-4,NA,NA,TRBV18,TGTGCCAGCTCACCAATGGTACCCAGGGATAATGAAAAACTGTTTTTT,CASSPMVPRDNEKLFF
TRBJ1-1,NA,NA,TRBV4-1,TGCGCCAGCAGCCAAGTCCAGCTGGGACGGAGGGATGGTGAAGCTTTCTTT,CASSQVQLGRRDGEAFF
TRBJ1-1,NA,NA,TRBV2,TGTGCCAGCAGTGACTCGGAGGGGGTCACTGAAGCTTTCTTT,CASSDSEGVTEAFF
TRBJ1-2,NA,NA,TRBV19,TGTGCCAGTAATACCGTGGGAGGGGACAACACGTATGGCTACACCTTC,CASNTVGGDNTYGYTF
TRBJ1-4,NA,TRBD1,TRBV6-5,TGTGCCAGCAGTCGGACAGGGGGCAGGGGTGAAAAACTGTTTTTT,CASSRTGGRGEKLFF
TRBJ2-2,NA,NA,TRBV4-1,TGCGCCAGCCACGAATCAGGGACGAACACCGGGGAGCTGTTTTTT,CASHESGTNTGELFF
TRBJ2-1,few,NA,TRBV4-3,TGCGCCAGCAGCCAAGTCCCCTGGGACAATGAGCAGTTCTTC,CASSQVPWDNEQFF
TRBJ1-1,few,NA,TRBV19,TGTGCCAGTAAGGTTTGGGGACATTTGAACACTGAAGCTTTCTTT,CASKVWGHLNTEAFF
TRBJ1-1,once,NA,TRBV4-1,TGCGCCAGCAGCCAAGAGGGGGCCCCCCGCTATGGAGCTTTCTTT,CASSQEGAPRYGAFF
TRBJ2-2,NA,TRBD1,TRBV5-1,TGCGCCAGCAGCTTTCCGGACAGGTCTTCGAACACCGGGGAGCTGTTTTTT,CASSFPDRSSNTGELFF
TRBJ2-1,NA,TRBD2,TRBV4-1,TGCGCCAGCAGCCCCCGACTAGCGGGGGAGGGTGAGCAGTTCTTC,CASSPRLAGEGEQFF
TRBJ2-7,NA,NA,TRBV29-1,TGCAGCGTTGAAGACACCGAGCAGTACTTC,CSVEDTEQYF
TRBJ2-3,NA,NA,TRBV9,TGTGCCAGCAGCGTAGCTGGACAGTACACAGATACGCAGTATTTT,CASSVAGQYTDTQYF
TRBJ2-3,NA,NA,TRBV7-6,TGTGCCAGCAGCCCAAGTGGGCAGGAAACAGATACGCAGTATTTT,CASSPSGQETDTQYF
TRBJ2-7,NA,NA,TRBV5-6,TGTGCCAGCAGCTTGGCAGGGTGGCGTGACTACGAGCAGTACTTC,CASSLAGWRDYEQYF
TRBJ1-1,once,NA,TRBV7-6,TGTGCCAGCAGCTTAGTCACAGGAATGAACACTGAAGCTTTCTTT,CASSLVTGMNTEAFF
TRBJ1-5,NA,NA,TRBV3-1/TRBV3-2,TGTGCCAGCAGCCAGGGCACAAATCAGCCCCAGCATTTT,CASSQGTNQPQHF
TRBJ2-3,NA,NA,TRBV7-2,TGTGCCAGCAGCTTAGGGGTCACAGATACGCAGTATTTT,CASSLGVTDTQYF